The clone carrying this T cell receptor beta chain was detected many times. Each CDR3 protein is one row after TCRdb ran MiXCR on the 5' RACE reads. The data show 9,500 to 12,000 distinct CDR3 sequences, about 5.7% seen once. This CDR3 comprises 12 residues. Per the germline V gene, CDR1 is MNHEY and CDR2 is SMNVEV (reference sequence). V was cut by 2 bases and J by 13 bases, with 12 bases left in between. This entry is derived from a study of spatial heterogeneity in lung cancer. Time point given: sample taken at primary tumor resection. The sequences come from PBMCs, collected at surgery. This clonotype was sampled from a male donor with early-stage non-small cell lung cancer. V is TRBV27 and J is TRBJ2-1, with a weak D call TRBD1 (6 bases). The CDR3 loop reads CASSLDRYSQFF. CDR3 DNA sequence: TGTGCCAGCAGTTTAGACAGGTATTCCCAGTTCTTC.